The 7 T cell receptor beta chains listed next were all sequenced from one sample in a study of cytomegalovirus exposure and HLA in healthy donors (dated by TCRdb to about 2017). The library was built by means of the immunoSEQ multiplex PCR assay. For the multiplex PCR, a mixture combining 60 forward primers for TCR Vbeta segments and 13 reverse primers for TCR Jbeta segments was used. The immuneACCESS repertoire file appears here via TCRdb, limited to in-frame rearrangements. These files lack a portion of the clones; in checked studies, under half of the deficit traces to unresolved V genes, and the cause of the others is not known. Across this sample there are around 79,000 clones, with 60% to 75% seen only once. 16% of the sample is in the top ten clones. The sample comprised PBMCs. Every receptor here comes from a woman aged 40 to 50 in good health and CMV-seropositive.

The sample holds a few counts of this clone. The V gene is TRBV6-5, the J gene TRBJ2-5; a weak D match, TRBD1 (6 bases). Germline V gives CDR1 MNHEY, CDR2 SVGAGI. CDR3 length: 14 residues. The ends were cut back, 0 bases at V and 7 bases at J, with 12 bases in the middle. The CDR3 is CASSYSYRDGTQYF. The CDR3 nucleotides are TGTGCCAGCAGTTACTCGTACAGGGATGGGACCCAGTACTTC.

This clone appeared once. The genes are TRBV4-1 and TRBJ2-5, with TRBD1 identical over 7 bases. Germline lookup yields CDR1 MGHRA and CDR2 YSYEKL. This CDR3 is 15 amino acids long. The V and J ends lost 2 bases and 5 bases, in that order; junction bases with no gene match: 8. Here the CDR3 DNA reads TGCGCCAGCAGCCAACCGACAGGGCCGAGGGAGACCCAGTACTTC. The encoded protein is CASSQPTGPRETQYF.

This sequence joins TRBV27 and TRBJ1-6; tentative D call: TRBD1 (6 bases). CDR3 size: 18 residues. The V gene's germline CDR1 is MNHEY and CDR2 SMNVEV (reference sequence). V shed 8 bases and J shed 7 bases, with 27 bases lying between them. The CDR3 here is CASLVRAGGSGLNSPLHF. CDR3 coding DNA: TGTGCCAGCTTAGTCCGGGCGGGGGGCAGCGGACTGAATTCACCCCTCCACTTT.

J is TRBJ1-2 and V is TRBV18, with 7 positions matching TRBD1. This CDR3 has 16 residues. After removal of 1 base from V and 6 bases from J, the junction contained 11 bases not matched to a gene. Germline V gene sequence: CDR1 KGHSH, CDR2 LQKENI. CDR3 in amino acids: CASSPQKGADLDGYTF. The CDR3 nucleotides read TGTGCCAGCTCACCACAAAAGGGGGCGGATTTGGATGGCTACACCTTC. Variable domain in full (rest from reference TRBV18 and TRBJ1-2): NAGVMQNPRHLVRRRGQEARLRCSPMKGHSHVYWYRQLPEEGLKFMVYLQKENIIDESGMPKERFSAEFPKEGPSILRIQQVVRGDSAAYFCASSPQKGADLDGYTFGSGTRLTVV.

The CDR3 nucleotides read TGTGCCAGCAGCGCTCCCCACGGGACAGAGTTATACGAGCAGTACTTC. Translated, it gives CASSAPHGTELYEQYF. This chain links TRBV21-1 with TRBJ2-7; the table gives TRBD1 as D, unverified against the DNA. TRBV21-1 is listed as a pseudogene. The CDR3 spans 16 residues.

V is TRBV5-6 and J is TRBJ2-1; TRBD1 agrees at 10 bases. The CDR3 covers 15 residues. Unmatched junction bases numbered 8, after V lost 2 bases and J lost 9 bases. In germline, CDR1 is SGHDT, CDR2 YYEEEE. The CDR3 region is CASSLGDRGPGEQFF. In DNA form, the CDR3 reads TGTGCCAGCAGCTTAGGTGACAGGGGGCCGGGTGAGCAGTTCTTC.

The table lists this clone with a few counts. The V call is TRBV29-1, the J call TRBJ1-4, with 9 bases matching TRBD1. Per germline, CDR1 SQVTM and CDR2 ANQGSEA. The CDR3 is 14 amino acids. J lost 5 bases, V lost 5 bases, and 6 bases had no gene match. This CDR3 is CSVKGGTGNEKLFF. In DNA form, the CDR3 reads TGCAGCGTTAAGGGTGGGACAGGGAATGAAAAACTGTTTTTT.